This TCR beta chain was profiled in a study of shared clonotypes between healthy human individuals. About the study: Participating donors consisted of a couple of women and a few men aged 18 to 49.

The study, taken as a whole, reports: Few donors restricted represented genetic and exposure-history diversity.

Concerning this clone itself: Antigen: not known.

The CDR3 spans 14 residues. Per germline, CDR1 MRHNA and CDR2 SNTAGT. Unmatched junction bases numbered 5, after V lost 6 bases and J lost 8 bases. Assay runs were performed at deep level. TCRdb keeps only in-frame clones here, not all; method: immunoSEQ multiplex PCR. The sample holds more than 450,000 clones, 79% seen once. This chain uses TRBV6-4 with TRBJ2-3; 13 nucleotides agree with TRBD2. The sequenced sample consisted of PBMCs. The receptor was derived from a woman aged 40 to 49 in good health. Some clones in this sample may be carry-over from other donors' samples. Written as DNA, the CDR3 is TGTGCCAGCAGCGGACTAGCGGGAGTTGGTACGCAGTATTTT. Residues: CASSGLAGVGTQYF.